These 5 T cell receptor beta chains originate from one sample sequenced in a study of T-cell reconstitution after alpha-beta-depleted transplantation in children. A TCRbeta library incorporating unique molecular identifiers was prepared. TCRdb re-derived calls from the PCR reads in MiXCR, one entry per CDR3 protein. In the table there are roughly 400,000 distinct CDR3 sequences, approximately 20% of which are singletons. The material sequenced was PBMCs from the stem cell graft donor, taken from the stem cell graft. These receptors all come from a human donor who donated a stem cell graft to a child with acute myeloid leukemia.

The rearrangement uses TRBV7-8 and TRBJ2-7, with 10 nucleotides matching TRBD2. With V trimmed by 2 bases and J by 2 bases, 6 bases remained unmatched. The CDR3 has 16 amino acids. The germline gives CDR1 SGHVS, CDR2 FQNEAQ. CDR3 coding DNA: TGTGCCAGCAGCTTAAGTGCTAGCGGGGGAACCTACGAGCAGTACTTC. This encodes CASSLSASGGTYEQYF.

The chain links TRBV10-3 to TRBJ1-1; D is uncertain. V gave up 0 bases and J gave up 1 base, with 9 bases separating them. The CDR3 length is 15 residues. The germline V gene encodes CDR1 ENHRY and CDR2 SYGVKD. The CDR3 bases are TGTGCCATCAGTGAGTCTGGGCACGGGAACACTGAAGCTTTCTTT. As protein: CAISESGHGNTEAFF.

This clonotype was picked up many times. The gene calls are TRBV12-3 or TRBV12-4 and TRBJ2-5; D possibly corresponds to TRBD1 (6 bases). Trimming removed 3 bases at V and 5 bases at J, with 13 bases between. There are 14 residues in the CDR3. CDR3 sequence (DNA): TGTGCCAGCAGTTTCGGCACAGGGCGGGAGACCCAGTACTTC. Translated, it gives CASSFGTGRETQYF.

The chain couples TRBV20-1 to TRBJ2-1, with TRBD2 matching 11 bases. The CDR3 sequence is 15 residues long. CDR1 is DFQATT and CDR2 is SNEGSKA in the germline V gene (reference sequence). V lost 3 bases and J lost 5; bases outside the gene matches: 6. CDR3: CSASLGTSGHNEQFF. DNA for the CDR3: TGCAGTGCTAGCCTAGGGACTAGCGGACACAATGAGCAGTTCTTC.

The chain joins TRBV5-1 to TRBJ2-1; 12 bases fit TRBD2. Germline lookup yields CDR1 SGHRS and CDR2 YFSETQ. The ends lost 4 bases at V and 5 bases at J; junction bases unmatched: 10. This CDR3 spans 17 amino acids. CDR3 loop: CASSPDWTSGVDNEQFF. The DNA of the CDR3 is TGCGCCAGCAGCCCTGATTGGACTAGCGGGGTCGACAATGAGCAGTTCTTC.